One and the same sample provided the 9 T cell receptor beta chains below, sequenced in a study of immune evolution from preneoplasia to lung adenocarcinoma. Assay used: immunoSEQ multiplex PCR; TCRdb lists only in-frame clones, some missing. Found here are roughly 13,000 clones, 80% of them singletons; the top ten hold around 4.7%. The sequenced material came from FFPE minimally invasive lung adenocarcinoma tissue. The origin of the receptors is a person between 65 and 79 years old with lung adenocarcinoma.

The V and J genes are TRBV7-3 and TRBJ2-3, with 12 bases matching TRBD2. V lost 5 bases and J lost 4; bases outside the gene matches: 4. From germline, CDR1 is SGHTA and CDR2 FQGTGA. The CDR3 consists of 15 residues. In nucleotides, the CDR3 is TGTGCCAGCAGCCGCAGACTAGCGGGAGCAGATACGCAGTATTTT. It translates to CASSRRLAGADTQYF.

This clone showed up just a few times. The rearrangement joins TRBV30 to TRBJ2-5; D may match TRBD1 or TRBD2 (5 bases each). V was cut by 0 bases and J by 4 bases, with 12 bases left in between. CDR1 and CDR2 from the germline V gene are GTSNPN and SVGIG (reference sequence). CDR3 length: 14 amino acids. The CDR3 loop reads CAWSVSGSVETQYF. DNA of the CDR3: TGTGCCTGGAGTGTTTCAGGGAGCGTAGAGACCCAGTACTTC.

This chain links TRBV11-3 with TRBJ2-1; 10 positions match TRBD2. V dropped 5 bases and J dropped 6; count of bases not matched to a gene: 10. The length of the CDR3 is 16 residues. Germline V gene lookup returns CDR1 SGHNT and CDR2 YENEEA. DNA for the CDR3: TGTGCCAGCAGCCGCCCCCCCAGCGGGAGGGCCAATGAGCAGTTCTTC. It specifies CASSRPPSGRANEQFF.

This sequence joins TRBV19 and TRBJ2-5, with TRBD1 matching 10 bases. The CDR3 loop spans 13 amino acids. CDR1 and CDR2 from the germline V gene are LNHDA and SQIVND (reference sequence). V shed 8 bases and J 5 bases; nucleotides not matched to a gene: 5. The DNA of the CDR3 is TGTGCCAGTTCGGGACAGGGGTTGGAGACCCAGTACTTC. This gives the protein CASSGQGLETQYF. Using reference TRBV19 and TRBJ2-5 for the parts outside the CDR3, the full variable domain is DGGITQSPKYLFRKEGQNVTLSCEQNLNHDAMYWYRQDPGQGLRLIYYSQIVNDFQKGDIAEGYSVSREKKESFPLTVTSAQKNPTAFYLCASSGQGLETQYFGPGTRLLVL.

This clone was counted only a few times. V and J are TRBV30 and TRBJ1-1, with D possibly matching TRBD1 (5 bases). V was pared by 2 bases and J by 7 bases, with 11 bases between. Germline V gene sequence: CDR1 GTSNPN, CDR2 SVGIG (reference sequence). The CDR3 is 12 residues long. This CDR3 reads CAWSKGAGEAFF. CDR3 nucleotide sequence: TGTGCCTGGAGTAAAGGGGCTGGTGAAGCTTTCTTT.

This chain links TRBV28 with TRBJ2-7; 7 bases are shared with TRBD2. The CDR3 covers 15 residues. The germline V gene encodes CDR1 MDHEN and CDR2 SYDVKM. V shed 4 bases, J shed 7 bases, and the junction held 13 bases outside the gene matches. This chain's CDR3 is CASSSTSYAGEEQYF. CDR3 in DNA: TGTGCCAGCAGTTCCACGTCTTATGCGGGGGAAGAGCAGTACTTC.

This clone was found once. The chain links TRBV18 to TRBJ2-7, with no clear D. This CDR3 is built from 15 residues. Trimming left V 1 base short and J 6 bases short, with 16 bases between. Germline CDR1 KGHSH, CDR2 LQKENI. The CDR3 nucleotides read TGTGCCAGCTCACCACGGCGGACCGATAACGCCGAGCAGTACTTC. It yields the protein CASSPRRTDNAEQYF.

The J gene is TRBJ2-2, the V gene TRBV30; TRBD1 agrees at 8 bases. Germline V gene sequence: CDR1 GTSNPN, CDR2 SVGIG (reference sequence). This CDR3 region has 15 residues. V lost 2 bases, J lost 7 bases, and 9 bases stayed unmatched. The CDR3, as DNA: TGTGCCTGGAGTACCGGACAGGGCTGGGGCGGGGAGCTGTTTTTT. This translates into CAWSTGQGWGGELFF.

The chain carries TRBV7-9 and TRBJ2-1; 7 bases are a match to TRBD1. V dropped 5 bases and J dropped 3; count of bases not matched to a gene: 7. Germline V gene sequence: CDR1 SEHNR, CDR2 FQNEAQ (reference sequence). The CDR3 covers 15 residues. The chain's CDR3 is CASSRGQVYYNEQFF. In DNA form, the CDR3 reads TGTGCCAGCAGCCGAGGACAGGTTTACTACAATGAGCAGTTCTTC. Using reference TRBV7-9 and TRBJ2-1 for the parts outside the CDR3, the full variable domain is DTGVSQNPRHKITKRGQNVTFRCDPISEHNRLYWYRQTLGQGPEFLTYFQNEAQLEKSRLLSDRFSAERPKGSFSTLEIQRTEQGDSAMYLCASSRGQVYYNEQFFGPGTRLTVL.